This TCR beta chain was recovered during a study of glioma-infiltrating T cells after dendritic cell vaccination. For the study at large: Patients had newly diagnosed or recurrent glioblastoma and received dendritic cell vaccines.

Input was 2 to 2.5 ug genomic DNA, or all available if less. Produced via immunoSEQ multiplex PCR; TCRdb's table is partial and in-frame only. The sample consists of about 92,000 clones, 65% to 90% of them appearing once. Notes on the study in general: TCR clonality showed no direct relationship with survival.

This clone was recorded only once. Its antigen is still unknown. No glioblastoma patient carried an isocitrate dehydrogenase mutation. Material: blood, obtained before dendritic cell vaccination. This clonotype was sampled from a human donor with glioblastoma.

CDR3 DNA sequence: TGTGCCATCAGTGACGGGGGGGGGAAACCCGAGCAGTACTTC. Translating it yields CAISDGGGKPEQYF. The V and J genes are TRBV10-3 and TRBJ2-7; 8 positions match TRBD2. This CDR3 comprises 14 residues. CDR1 is ENHRY, CDR2 SYGVKD, per germline. Germline trimming cut 3 bases from V and 6 bases from J; bases unmatched to any gene: 7.